This T cell receptor (beta chain) was documented in a study of tumor and adjacent non-tumor tissue in lung cancer. About the research overall: The patients, 10 or so men and about five women, were roughly 31 to 80 with stage I to III disease.

With 7 bases removed from V and 2 bases from J, the gap between germline ends came to 8 bases. The germline gives CDR1 MNHEY, CDR2 SVGEGT. This CDR3 contains 13 residues. This clonotype came up many times. Antigen: not known. The template was RNA from unsorted bulk tissue. Distant lung tissue was collected more than 3 cm away from the tumor edge. The study's findings and limits: Tumor repertoires had a smaller top 100 clone share than normal lung. Significantly higher TCR diversity was found in tumor than normal lung.

Three rounds of nested PCR, following a modified ARM-PCR protocol, produced the TCRbeta library. TCRdb redid the calling of the multiplex PCR reads with MiXCR, one entry per CDR3 protein. The top ten hold roughly 19% of the sample, which has approximately 110,000 distinct CDR3 sequences, 62% seen once. The chain recombines TRBV6-2 or TRBV6-3 with TRBJ2-2; D not certain. This TCR derives from a man aged 60-69 years with non-small cell lung cancer. The sample taken for sequencing was distant non-tumor lung tissue. The CDR3 coding sequence is TGTGCCAGCACGGAGTCCAACACCGGGGAGCTGTTTTTT. It is translated as CASTESNTGELFF.